This T cell receptor (beta chain) stems from a study of T cell responses to AZD1222 COVID-19 vaccine. On the study more broadly: Pooled in the analysis were second doses at about 4 or about 12 weeks.

Profiled with immunoSEQ multiplex PCR; TCRdb holds only in-frame clones, not every one. This sample yields around 120,000 clones, of which about nine tenths are seen a single time; around 15% belongs to the top ten. Study-level findings and limits: Every sample of the repertoires postdated the peak T cell response. Donor demographics were predominantly white British with a female majority; clonal diversity may be underestimated.

Concerning this clone: The antigen remains undetermined.

V dropped 8 bases and J dropped 0 bases, with 22 bases sitting between them. CDR1 LNHDA and CDR2 SQIVND come from the germline V gene (reference sequence). This CDR3 is built from 18 residues. The rearrangement joins TRBV19 to TRBJ2-2; D is possibly TRBD1 or TRBD2 (5 bases each). The source of this sequence is an adult in good health. Sequences were derived from peripheral blood, sampled on day 0 of AZD1222 vaccination. In DNA form, the CDR3 reads TGTGCCAGTCTGGAAGTCGGGCTTGGGGGTCCGAACACCGGGGAGCTGTTTTTT. This translates into CASLEVGLGGPNTGELFF.